Only one count was recorded for the clone carrying this T cell receptor beta chain. Its antigen is unknown. These data come from a study of OX40 agonist ivuxolimab in advanced cancers. Study findings and constraints: Doses of 0.1 to 3.0 mg/kg were accompanied by clonal expansion of CD4+ and CD8+ blood T cells by week 6.

The ends were cut back, 4 bases at V and 4 bases at J, with 17 bases in the middle. The length of the CDR3 is 15 residues. The germline gives CDR1 GTSNPN, CDR2 SVGIG (reference sequence). Method: immunoSEQ multiplex PCR; TCRdb's copy keeps in-frame clones and lacks some. The table lists tens of thousands of clones, around 90% of them singletons. This TCR derives from an adult with an advanced solid tumor such as melanoma, head and neck, liver or kidney cancer. The starting material was CD4+ or CD8+ T cells sorted from blood, obtained in a trial of the OX40 agonist ivuxolimab. The rearrangement joins TRBV30 to TRBJ1-5; TRBD1 might be the D (5 bases). CDR3 region: CAWNPPGAGNQPQHF. As DNA, the CDR3 is TGTGCCTGGAACCCGCCCGGGGCGGGAAATCAGCCCCAGCATTTT.